This TCR beta chain was identified in a study of OX40 agonist ivuxolimab in advanced cancers. Whole-study context: Past anti-PD-1, anti-PD-L1 or anti-CTLA-4 therapy was accepted, and 40% to 45% had received some.

Sequencing was performed with immunoSEQ multiplex PCR; in TCRdb, only in-frame clones are kept and a portion is missing. The profile shows more than 12,000 clones, about 90% of them singletons. The CDR3 runs to 14 residues. V lost 2 bases and J lost 10, with 15 bases in between. Germline loops: CDR1 MDHEN, CDR2 SYDVKM. The TCR originated in an adult with an advanced solid tumor such as melanoma, head and neck, liver or kidney cancer. This sample comprised CD4+ or CD8+ T cells sorted from blood, obtained in a trial of the OX40 agonist ivuxolimab. The chain links TRBV28 to TRBJ2-1, with D possibly TRBD1 on 5 matching bases. DNA of the CDR3: TGTGCCAGCAGTTTAAATATTGGGGCAACCGAGCAGTTCTTC. Residues: CASSLNIGATEQFF.